A selection of T cell receptor beta chains follows, all from one sample in a study of T cells after posttransplantation cyclophosphamide. The protocol was immunoSEQ multiplex PCR, while the TCRdb copy is restricted to in-frame clones and leaves out a portion. Of around 18,000 clones listed, 75% to 90% are singletons. The source material was memory CD4+ T cells sorted from blood. Every receptor here comes from a young man in good health and a related stem cell transplant donor. The CDR3 runs from the conserved cysteine through the conserved F or W. Each record gives: D gene, V gene, J gene, clone size, CDR3 DNA, CDR3 protein. The D gene is left open where the match is weak. Size is omitted from some rows. Given values are once, few, many or a class for expanded clones.

d_gene: TRBD1; v_gene: TRBV11-2; j_gene: TRBJ2-2; abundance: NA; CDR3nt: TGTGCCAGCAGTTCGAGGACAGGGAGCGGCGGGGAGCTGTTTTTT; CDR3aa: CASSSRTGSGGELFF
d_gene: NA; v_gene: TRBV6-1; j_gene: TRBJ2-2; abundance: NA; CDR3nt: TGTGCCAGCAGTTCCAGGGAGCTGTTTTTT; CDR3aa: CASSSRELFF
d_gene: TRBD2; v_gene: TRBV10-1; j_gene: TRBJ2-2; abundance: NA; CDR3nt: TGCGCCAGCAGTCCTTGGACTAGCGGTACCGGGGAGCTGTTTTTT; CDR3aa: CASSPWTSGTGELFF
d_gene: TRBD1; v_gene: TRBV6-4; j_gene: TRBJ2-1; abundance: NA; CDR3nt: TGTGCCAGCAGTCTAATCGGACAGGGGGCGCAGATAGATGAGCAGTTCTTC; CDR3aa: CASSLIGQGAQIDEQFF
d_gene: TRBD1; v_gene: TRBV6-6; j_gene: TRBJ1-5; abundance: NA; CDR3nt: TGTGCCAGCCGGGACAGGGGCCCCTATAGCAATCAGCCCCAGCATTTT; CDR3aa: CASRDRGPYSNQPQHF
d_gene: TRBD1; v_gene: TRBV5-4; j_gene: TRBJ2-1; abundance: few; CDR3nt: TGTGCCAGCGGCTCAAGGACAGGATTTTACAATGAGCAGTTCTTC; CDR3aa: CASGSRTGFYNEQFF
d_gene: NA; v_gene: TRBV5-6; j_gene: TRBJ1-6; abundance: NA; CDR3nt: TGTGCCAGCAGATCCAGGGTGAATAATTCACCCCTCCACTTT; CDR3aa: CASRSRVNNSPLHF
d_gene: NA; v_gene: TRBV6-1; j_gene: TRBJ2-3; abundance: NA; CDR3nt: TGTGCCAGCAGTTGGGGCGGGGGCACAGATACGCAGTATTTT; CDR3aa: CASSWGGGTDTQYF
d_gene: TRBD1; v_gene: TRBV11-2; j_gene: TRBJ2-5; abundance: NA; CDR3nt: TGTGCCAGCAGCTTAGGGGACAGGGGGCTTGAGACCCAGTACTTC; CDR3aa: CASSLGDRGLETQYF
d_gene: TRBD1; v_gene: TRBV6-1; j_gene: TRBJ2-3; abundance: NA; CDR3nt: TGTGCCAGCAGTCCCCTGGGACAGAGCACAGATACGCAGTATTTT; CDR3aa: CASSPLGQSTDTQYF
d_gene: NA; v_gene: TRBV19; j_gene: TRBJ1-6; abundance: NA; CDR3nt: TGTGCCAGTAGTATCAGGCGTTCACCCCTCCACTTT; CDR3aa: CASSIRRSPLHF
d_gene: TRBD1; v_gene: TRBV5-5; j_gene: TRBJ2-1; abundance: NA; CDR3nt: TGTGCCAGCAGCTCTCTCTTTAAGGACAGGGTCGCCTACAATGAGCAGTTCTTC; CDR3aa: CASSSLFKDRVAYNEQFF
d_gene: NA; v_gene: TRBV9; j_gene: TRBJ1-2; abundance: NA; CDR3nt: TGTGCCAACAGCGTCGGGGGGACCTATGGCTACACCTTC; CDR3aa: CANSVGGTYGYTF
d_gene: NA; v_gene: TRBV11-3; j_gene: TRBJ1-6; abundance: few; CDR3nt: TGTGCCAGCAGCTTATATGGGGGGAGCGATTCACCCCTCCACTTT; CDR3aa: CASSLYGGSDSPLHF
d_gene: NA; v_gene: TRBV4-3; j_gene: TRBJ2-6; abundance: few; CDR3nt: TGCGCCAGCAGCCAAGAGAGCGGGCCTGGGGCCAACGTCCTGACTTTC; CDR3aa: CASSQESGPGANVLTF
d_gene: TRBD2; v_gene: TRBV7-2; j_gene: TRBJ2-3; abundance: NA; CDR3nt: TGTGCCAGCAGCTTTAGAGGTTTTGGCGCGGGGGGAGTAGATACGCAGTATTTT; CDR3aa: CASSFRGFGAGGVDTQYF
d_gene: TRBD1; v_gene: TRBV6-5; j_gene: TRBJ1-2; abundance: NA; CDR3nt: TGTGCCAGCAGGACCCTGGGACAGGGAGAGGGCTACACCTTC; CDR3aa: CASRTLGQGEGYTF
d_gene: NA; v_gene: TRBV19; j_gene: TRBJ1-4; abundance: NA; CDR3nt: TGTGCCAGTGCACTACAGGCCTCTCTTTGGGAAAAACTGTTTTTT; CDR3aa: CASALQASLWEKLFF
d_gene: TRBD1; v_gene: TRBV5-1; j_gene: TRBJ2-7; abundance: NA; CDR3nt: TGCGCCAGCAGCTTGGAACAGGGGGCTAACGAGCAGTACTTC; CDR3aa: CASSLEQGANEQYF
d_gene: NA; v_gene: TRBV21-1; j_gene: TRBJ1-2; abundance: NA; CDR3nt: TGTGCCAGCATACCCGTCGACAGGGGCGGTGGCTACACCTTC; CDR3aa: CASIPVDRGGGYTF
d_gene: TRBD2; v_gene: TRBV5-1; j_gene: TRBJ2-7; abundance: once; CDR3nt: TGCGCCAGCAGTCCCGCCTTGACTAGCGCCGAGCAGTACTTC; CDR3aa: CASSPALTSAEQYF
d_gene: TRBD1; v_gene: TRBV6-1; j_gene: TRBJ1-5; abundance: once; CDR3nt: TGTGCCAGCAGTGGTCGACAGGGCAACAATCAGCCCCAGCATTTT; CDR3aa: CASSGRQGNNQPQHF
d_gene: NA; v_gene: TRBV7-2; j_gene: TRBJ1-2; abundance: NA; CDR3nt: TGTGCCAGCAGCCCCCGGGACATAAGTGTCTATGGCTACACCTTC; CDR3aa: CASSPRDISVYGYTF
d_gene: TRBD2; v_gene: TRBV2; j_gene: TRBJ2-3; abundance: NA; CDR3nt: TGTGCCAGCAGTACGGGACTAGCGTTCGATACGCAGTATTTT; CDR3aa: CASSTGLAFDTQYF
d_gene: NA; v_gene: TRBV6-1; j_gene: TRBJ1-5; abundance: few; CDR3nt: TGTGCCAGCAGTGAAGGGGGTGGAGGGAGCAATCAGCCCCAGCATTTT; CDR3aa: CASSEGGGGSNQPQHF
d_gene: NA; v_gene: TRBV25-1; j_gene: TRBJ1-2; abundance: NA; CDR3nt: TGTGCCAGCAGTGAAGGCGGGGGTGGCTACACCTTC; CDR3aa: CASSEGGGGYTF
d_gene: NA; v_gene: TRBV28; j_gene: TRBJ2-2; abundance: NA; CDR3nt: TGTGCCGGGGGGGCTGGAGGTAACACCGGGGAGCTGTTTTTT; CDR3aa: CAGGAGGNTGELFF
d_gene: NA; v_gene: TRBV19; j_gene: TRBJ1-1; abundance: NA; CDR3nt: TGTGCCAGTAGTATAGATGTGCAGGGAGGCACTGAAGCTTTCTTT; CDR3aa: CASSIDVQGGTEAFF
d_gene: NA; v_gene: TRBV2; j_gene: TRBJ1-4; abundance: NA; CDR3nt: TGTGCCAGCAGCGAGCCGACAGCAACTAATGAAAAACTGTTTTTT; CDR3aa: CASSEPTATNEKLFF
d_gene: TRBD1; v_gene: TRBV6-6; j_gene: TRBJ1-6; abundance: NA; CDR3nt: TGTGCCAGCAGCAGGCCGGGACAGGGTTATTCACCCCTCCACTTT; CDR3aa: CASSRPGQGYSPLHF
d_gene: TRBD1; v_gene: TRBV5-1; j_gene: TRBJ2-7; abundance: few; CDR3nt: TGCGCCAGCAGCATATTACCGGGACAGGGTGCGTACGAGCAGTACTTC; CDR3aa: CASSILPGQGAYEQYF
d_gene: TRBD2; v_gene: TRBV27; j_gene: TRBJ2-1; abundance: NA; CDR3nt: TGTGCCAGCAGTACCCGGACTAGCGGGGGGTACAATGAGCAGTTCTTC; CDR3aa: CASSTRTSGGYNEQFF
d_gene: NA; v_gene: TRBV7-3; j_gene: TRBJ2-2; abundance: NA; CDR3nt: TGTGCCAGCAGGGCCCGGGAGTCCGGGGAGCTGTTTTTT; CDR3aa: CASRARESGELFF
d_gene: NA; v_gene: TRBV2; j_gene: TRBJ2-7; abundance: NA; CDR3nt: TGTGCCAGCAGTGATCAGAAATTTTCCTACGAGCAGTACTTC; CDR3aa: CASSDQKFSYEQYF
d_gene: TRBD2; v_gene: TRBV6-5; j_gene: TRBJ2-5; abundance: NA; CDR3nt: TGTGCCAGCTGTTCCACCGGGACTAGCGCAAAGACCCAGTACTTC; CDR3aa: CASCSTGTSAKTQYF
d_gene: TRBD1; v_gene: TRBV5-1; j_gene: TRBJ2-3; abundance: NA; CDR3nt: TGCGCCAGCAGCTTATTAGTCAGACAGGGTCATAGAGATACGCAGTATTTT; CDR3aa: CASSLLVRQGHRDTQYF
d_gene: TRBD1; v_gene: TRBV25-1; j_gene: TRBJ1-1; abundance: NA; CDR3nt: TGTGCCAGCAAAGGTGGGGGACAGAGCACTGAAGCTTTCTTT; CDR3aa: CASKGGGQSTEAFF
d_gene: TRBD2; v_gene: TRBV5-1; j_gene: TRBJ2-3; abundance: NA; CDR3nt: TGCGCCAGCAGGGCTAGCGGGGGCCGTAGCACAGATACGCAGTATTTT; CDR3aa: CASRASGGRSTDTQYF
d_gene: TRBD1; v_gene: TRBV7-6; j_gene: TRBJ2-2; abundance: NA; CDR3nt: TGTGCCAGCAGCGAGACAGGGTTGGCCGGGGAGCTGTTTTTT; CDR3aa: CASSETGLAGELFF
d_gene: TRBD1; v_gene: TRBV29-1; j_gene: TRBJ2-1; abundance: NA; CDR3nt: TGCAGCGTGGGGGACAGACCCAACAATGAGCAGTTCTTC; CDR3aa: CSVGDRPNNEQFF